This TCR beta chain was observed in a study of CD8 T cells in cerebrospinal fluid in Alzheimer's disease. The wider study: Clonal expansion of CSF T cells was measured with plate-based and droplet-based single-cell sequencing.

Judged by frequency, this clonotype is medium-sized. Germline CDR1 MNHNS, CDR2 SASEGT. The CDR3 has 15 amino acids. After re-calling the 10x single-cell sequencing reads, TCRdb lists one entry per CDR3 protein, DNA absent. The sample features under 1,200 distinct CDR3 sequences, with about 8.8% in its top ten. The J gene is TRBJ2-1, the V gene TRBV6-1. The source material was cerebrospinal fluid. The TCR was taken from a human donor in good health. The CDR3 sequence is CASSNSGPAYNEQFF.